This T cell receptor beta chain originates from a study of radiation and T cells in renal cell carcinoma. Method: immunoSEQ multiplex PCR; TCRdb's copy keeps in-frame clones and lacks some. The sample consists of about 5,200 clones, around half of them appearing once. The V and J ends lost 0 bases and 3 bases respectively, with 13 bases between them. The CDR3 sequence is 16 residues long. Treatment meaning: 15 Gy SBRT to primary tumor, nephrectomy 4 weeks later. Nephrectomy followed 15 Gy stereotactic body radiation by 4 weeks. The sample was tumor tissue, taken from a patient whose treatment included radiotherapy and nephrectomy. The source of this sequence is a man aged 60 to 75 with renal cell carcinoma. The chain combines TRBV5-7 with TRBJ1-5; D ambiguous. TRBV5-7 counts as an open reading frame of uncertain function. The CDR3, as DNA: TGTGCCAGCAGCTTGGGGGTAGGGCAGGTCAATCAGCCCCAGCATTTT. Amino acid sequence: CASSLGVGQVNQPQHF.